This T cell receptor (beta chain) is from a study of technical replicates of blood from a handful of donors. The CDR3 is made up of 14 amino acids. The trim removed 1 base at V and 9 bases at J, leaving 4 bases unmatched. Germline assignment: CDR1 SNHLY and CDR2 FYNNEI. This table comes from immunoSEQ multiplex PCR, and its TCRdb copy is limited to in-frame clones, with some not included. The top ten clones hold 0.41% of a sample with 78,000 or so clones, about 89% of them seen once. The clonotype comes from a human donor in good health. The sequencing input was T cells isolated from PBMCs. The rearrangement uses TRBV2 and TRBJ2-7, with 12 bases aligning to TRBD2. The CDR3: CASSEVPSGRVQYF. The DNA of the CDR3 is TGTGCCAGCAGTGAAGTCCCTAGCGGGAGGGTGCAGTACTTC.